This TCR beta chain was profiled in a study of T cell responses to AZD1222 COVID-19 vaccine. Only in-frame clones appear in the TCRdb table, and some are missing; sequencing was by immunoSEQ multiplex PCR. This table has about 170,000 clones, 80% to 95% appearing once. The V gene's germline CDR1 is KGHSH and CDR2 LQKENI. CDR3 length: 16 residues. V lost 6 bases to trimming and J lost 6 bases; unmatched junction nucleotides: 15. The J gene is TRBJ2-7, the V gene TRBV18; 9 bases map to TRBD1. This sequence originates from an adult in good health. The sequenced sample was peripheral blood, obtained on day 0 of AZD1222 vaccination. CDR3 region: CASSPTVGTGLREQYF. CDR3 sequence (DNA): TGTGCCAGCTCCCCAACCGTCGGGACAGGGTTGCGCGAGCAGTACTTC.